The next 26 T cell receptor beta chains were all read from a single sample in a study of CD8 T cells in ankylosing spondylitis. TCRdb recomputed calls from the 5' RACE reads with MiXCR, one row per CDR3 protein. The sample yields over 75,000 distinct CDR3 sequences, about 8.8% seen once. Sequenced sample: blood, either unsorted or a sorted T cell fraction (not recorded which). Receptor source: a male donor with ankylosing spondylitis or in good health (not recorded which).

This clonotype was counted ten times or more. V and J are TRBV29-1 and TRBJ2-1; D is undetermined. Germline-derived CDR1 and CDR2 are SQVTM and ANQGSEA. This CDR3 has 14 residues. V lost 0 bases to trimming and J lost 1 base, with 7 bases between them. The chain's CDR3 is CSVEDPRSYNEQFF. In DNA form, the CDR3 reads TGCAGCGTTGAAGACCCGCGGTCCTACAATGAGCAGTTCTTC.

Worth noting for this clonotype: A much larger clone is a single base away; this may be a read error. The rearrangement uses TRBV7-8 and TRBJ2-5; D is unclear. The CDR3 is 13 amino acids. Germline V CDR1 and CDR2: SGHVS, FQNEAQ. CDR3 amino acids: CANSPRMIETQYF. The DNA of the CDR3 is TGTGCCAACAGCCCACGCATGATAGAGACCCAGTACTTC.

This clonotype was counted many times. The V and J genes are TRBV5-1 and TRBJ2-1, with D hard to call. V lost 5 bases and J 4 bases, leaving 4 bases between the germline ends. Germline V CDR1 and CDR2: SGHRS, YFSETQ. CDR3 length: 11 amino acids. The CDR3 protein is CASRAYNEQFF. The DNA of the CDR3 is TGCGCCAGCAGGGCTTACAATGAGCAGTTCTTC.

This clonotype was detected ten times or more. J is TRBJ2-2 and V is TRBV5-1; a possible D gene is TRBD2 (6 bases). V was cut by 3 bases and J by 6 bases, with 18 bases left in between. Germline V gives CDR1 SGHRS, CDR2 YFSETQ. CDR3 length: 16 residues. CDR3 sequence reads: CASSSRSSVWAGELFF. CDR3 bases: TGCGCCAGCAGCTCCCGCTCTAGCGTGTGGGCCGGGGAGCTGTTTTTT.

In this sample, this clonotype turned up a few times. This rearrangement joins TRBV20-1 to TRBJ1-2; TRBD1 matches 7 bases. The V gene end was trimmed by 0 bases and the J gene end by 5 bases; junction bases not matched to a gene: 18. Germline assignment: CDR1 DFQATT and CDR2 SNEGSKA (reference sequence). This CDR3 spans 18 amino acids. Here the CDR3 DNA reads TGCAGTGCTAGAGACTATTTCTTGGGGACAGAGGGGACTTATGGCTACACCTTC. Protein sequence: CSARDYFLGTEGTYGYTF.

This clonotype was seen repeatedly, ten times or more. The chain employs TRBV7-6 and TRBJ2-1; 8 bases fit TRBD2. CDR1 and CDR2 (germline): SGHVS, FNYEAQ. The CDR3 loop spans 15 amino acids. The trim removed 4 bases at V and 7 bases at J, leaving 9 bases unmatched. CDR3 nucleotide sequence: TGTGCCAGCAGCTGGCCTGGCGGGGGGCTGAATGAGCAGTTCTTC. It codes for CASSWPGGGLNEQFF.

In its sample, this clonotype is medium-sized. The rearrangement uses TRBV12-3 or TRBV12-4 and TRBJ2-7; 7 bases line up with TRBD1. The CDR3 totals 14 residues. With 6 bases clipped from V and 2 bases from J, the junction kept 7 bases outside the gene matches. The CDR3 DNA sequence: TGTGCCAGCAGGCCCCGGGACAGCCCCTACGAGCAGTACTTC. It is translated as CASRPRDSPYEQYF.

This clonotype appeared a single time. Given a much more abundant clone one base away, this may be a read error. The chain recombines TRBV12-3 or TRBV12-4 with TRBJ2-2, with 10 bases that match TRBD1. This CDR3 is 18 amino acids long. The CDR3 protein is CARSLRDRGNRNTGELFF. The DNA of the CDR3 is TGTGCCCGCAGTCTCCGGGACAGGGGTAATAGGAACACCGGGGAGCTGTTTTTT.

This clonotype was counted at least ten times. This chain joins TRBV29-1 and TRBJ2-7; D possibly corresponds to TRBD1 (6 bases). This CDR3 has 14 amino acids. The ends were cut back, 7 bases at V and 1 base at J, with 17 bases in the middle. Germline CDR1 SQVTM, CDR2 ANQGSEA. CDR3 sequence reads: CSAAGTDRSYEQYF. CDR3 in DNA: TGCAGCGCTGCCGGGACGGACAGATCCTACGAGCAGTACTTC.

This clonotype appeared many times. This chain joins TRBV5-1 and TRBJ1-3; D is unresolved. The germline gives CDR1 SGHRS, CDR2 YFSETQ. Trimming removed 1 base at V and 0 bases at J, with 5 bases between. CDR3 length: 14 residues. In DNA form, the CDR3 reads TGCGCCAGCAGCTTGCCAGACTCTGGAAACACCATATATTTT. Amino acids: CASSLPDSGNTIYF.

The table lists this clonotype with many counts. The chain joins TRBV5-1 to TRBJ2-7, with 8 bases matching TRBD1. Germline CDR1 reads SGHRS; CDR2 reads YFSETQ. This CDR3 spans 15 amino acids. V was clipped by 0 bases and J by 6 bases; unmatched bases: 8. CDR3 in DNA: TGCGCCAGCAGCTTGGCTGCGGGACAGGCGGGCGAGCAGTACTTC. This encodes CASSLAAGQAGEQYF.

This clonotype was picked up many times. J is TRBJ2-7 and V is TRBV6-1, with a tentative D call TRBD2 (6 bases). CDR1 is MNHNS, CDR2 SASEGT, per germline. V lost 2 bases and J 7 bases, leaving 18 bases between the germline ends. There are 15 residues in the CDR3. This CDR3 reads CASSESPGVTGEQYF. CDR3 coding DNA: TGTGCCAGCAGTGAATCTCCGGGGGTCACGGGGGAGCAGTACTTC.

This rearrangement joins TRBV12-3 or TRBV12-4 to TRBJ2-3, with 8 nucleotides matching TRBD1. The CDR3 contains 15 residues. Trimming cost V 6 bases and J 0 bases; bases outside gene matches: 5. CDR3 residues: CASSHRTGSTDTQYF. The CDR3 nucleotides read TGTGCCAGCAGCCACAGGACAGGGAGCACAGATACGCAGTATTTT.

This clonotype was observed at least ten times. J is TRBJ2-1 and V is TRBV12-3 or TRBV12-4; 11 bases line up with TRBD2. The CDR3 length is 16 residues. V lost 2 bases, J lost 0 bases, and 0 bases stayed unmatched. The CDR3 spells CASSLTSGGSYNEQFF. CDR3 DNA: TGTGCCAGCAGTTTAACTAGCGGGGGCTCCTACAATGAGCAGTTCTTC.

The chain joins TRBV20-1 to TRBJ1-6; weak D call: TRBD1 (6 bases). The length of the CDR3 is 16 residues. Germline V lookup: CDR1 DFQATT, CDR2 SNEGSKA (reference sequence). Between the trimmed V and J ends, which lost 2 bases and 6 bases, there was a span of 17 bases. For the CDR3, the DNA is TGCAGTGCTAGAAAACCTCCGGGACAAATTAATTCACCCCTCCACTTT. Amino acids: CSARKPPGQINSPLHF.

This clonotype has ten or more counts. The chain employs TRBV28 and TRBJ1-5; D is ambiguous. Germline V lookup: CDR1 MDHEN, CDR2 SYDVKM. The germline V and J ends were trimmed by 3 bases and 3 bases, with 9 bases remaining between them. CDR3 length: 14 residues. CDR3 amino acids: CASSFPHANQPQHF. Here the CDR3 DNA reads TGTGCCAGCAGTTTTCCCCACGCCAATCAGCCCCAGCATTTT. The variable domain in full, completed from reference TRBV28 and TRBJ1-5, reads DVKVTQSSRYLVKRTGEKVFLECVQDMDHENMFWYRQDPGLGLRLIYFSYDVKMKEKGDIPEGYSVSREKKERFSLILESASTNQTSMYLCASSFPHANQPQHFGDGTRLSIL.

This clonotype was seen at least ten times. The chain couples TRBV5-1 to TRBJ2-7, with TRBD1 matching 9 bases. CDR3 length equals 14 residues. Germline V gives CDR1 SGHRS, CDR2 YFSETQ. The V gene end was trimmed by 3 bases and the J gene end by 5 bases; junction bases not matched to a gene: 6. This CDR3 reads CASSSETGGDEQYF. The CDR3 DNA sequence: TGCGCCAGCAGCTCCGAAACAGGGGGCGACGAGCAGTACTTC.

This clonotype came up many times. This chain joins TRBV5-1 and TRBJ2-5, with D perhaps matching TRBD1 (6 bases). Germline lookup yields CDR1 SGHRS and CDR2 YFSETQ. Deletions cut 6 bases from V and 2 bases from J, with 20 bases between. The CDR3 has 16 amino acids. The CDR3 here is CASKNNGGVLQETQYF. The CDR3, as DNA: TGCGCCAGCAAAAATAATGGGGGCGTCCTTCAAGAGACCCAGTACTTC.

Worth noting for this clonotype: The junction departs from germline at one end; a sequencing error may be responsible. The V gene is TRBV12-3 or TRBV12-4, the J gene TRBJ2-1; D is uncertain. CDR3 length: 15 amino acids. For the CDR3, the DNA is TGTACCAGCACCTCGGCCCGTCTGATCTACAATGAGCAGTTCTTC. Residues: CTSTSARLIYNEQFF.

This clonotype appeared many times. The rearrangement links TRBV7-6 to TRBJ1-2, with D unclear. The CDR3 is 14 residues long. Germline V gene sequence: CDR1 SGHVS, CDR2 FNYEAQ. V dropped 5 bases and J dropped 4 bases, with 14 bases sitting between them. CDR3 sequence: CASSPSEGFYGYTF. Here the CDR3 DNA reads TGTGCCAGCAGCCCTAGCGAGGGATTCTATGGCTACACCTTC.

This clonotype was found many times. J is TRBJ1-5 and V is TRBV9, with TRBD1 matching 9 bases. Germline lookup yields CDR1 SGDLS and CDR2 YYNGEE. The CDR3 has 16 residues. J gave up 11 bases and V 4 bases, and 16 bases lay outside the gene matches. As DNA, the CDR3 is TGTGCCAGCAGCACACTACCGGGACAGGGATTATGGGCCCAGCATTTT. This sequence encodes CASSTLPGQGLWAQHF.

The chain combines TRBV4-2 with TRBJ2-7; D is possibly TRBD2 (6 bases). Germline assignment: CDR1 LGHNA and CDR2 YNFKEQ. Trimming took off 4 bases at V and 3 bases at J, with 10 bases between the two ends. The CDR3 sequence is 13 residues long. The CDR3 DNA reads TGTGCCAGCAGCCGTGGGCGGGGCTACGAGCAGTACTTC. Translating it yields CASSRGRGYEQYF.

The sample holds many counts of this clonotype. The V gene is TRBV2, the J gene TRBJ1-5; 9 nucleotides match TRBD1. This CDR3 comprises 14 residues. Unmatched junction bases numbered 6, after V lost 6 bases and J lost 6 bases. Germline V gene lookup returns CDR1 SNHLY and CDR2 FYNNEI. The CDR3 nucleotides read TGTGCCAGCAGCTCTACAGGGGGCCGTCAGCCCCAGCATTTT. This sequence encodes CASSSTGGRQPQHF.

This clonotype was seen repeatedly, ten times or more. The chain joins TRBV12-3 or TRBV12-4 to TRBJ2-1; D not certain. This CDR3 region has 13 residues. Trimming stripped 5 bases from V and 7 bases from J, with 12 bases between. This CDR3 reads CASSPLFGNEQFF. The CDR3 DNA reads TGTGCCAGCAGTCCCCTCTTTGGGAATGAGCAGTTCTTC.

This clonotype occurred many times. CDR3 nucleotide sequence: TGTGCCAGCAGTCCGGACCGGGACAGGGGACCAGAGACCCAGTACTTC. As protein: CASSPDRDRGPETQYF. The J gene is TRBJ2-5, the V gene TRBV28; 10 bases map to TRBD1. The CDR3 runs to 16 residues. Germline-derived CDR1 and CDR2 are MDHEN and SYDVKM. V shed 5 bases and J 4 bases; nucleotides not matched to a gene: 10.

This clonotype was counted at least ten times. The rearrangement joins TRBV3-1 to TRBJ2-1, with 7 nucleotides matching TRBD1. Germline V CDR1 and CDR2: LGHDT, YNNKEL (reference sequence). V lost 1 base, J lost 6 bases, and 9 bases stayed unmatched. The CDR3 loop spans 16 amino acids. CDR3 nucleotides: TGTGCCAGCAGCCAAGCCGGGACAGCCCGGATCAATGAGCAGTTCTTC. It encodes CASSQAGTARINEQFF.